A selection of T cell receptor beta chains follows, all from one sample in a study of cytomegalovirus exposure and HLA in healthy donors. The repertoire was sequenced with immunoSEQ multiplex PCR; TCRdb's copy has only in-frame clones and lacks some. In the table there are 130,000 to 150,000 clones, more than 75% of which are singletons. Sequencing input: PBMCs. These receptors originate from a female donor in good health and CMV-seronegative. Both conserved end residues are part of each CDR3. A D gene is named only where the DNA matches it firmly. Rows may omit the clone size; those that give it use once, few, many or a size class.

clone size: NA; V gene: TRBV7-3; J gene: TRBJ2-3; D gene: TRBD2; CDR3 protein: CASSFSGGADTQYF; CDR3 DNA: TGTGCCAGCAGCTTCAGTGGGGGGGCAGATACGCAGTATTTT
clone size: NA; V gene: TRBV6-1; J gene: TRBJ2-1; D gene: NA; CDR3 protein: CASALVDEQFF; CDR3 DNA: TGTGCCAGCGCCCTAGTCGATGAGCAGTTCTTC
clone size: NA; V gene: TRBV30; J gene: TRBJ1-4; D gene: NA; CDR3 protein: CAWSVVNRNEKLFF; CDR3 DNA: TGTGCCTGGAGTGTAGTGAACAGGAATGAAAAACTGTTTTTT
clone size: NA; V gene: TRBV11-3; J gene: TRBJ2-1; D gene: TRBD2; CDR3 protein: CASSPSSGGLNEQFF; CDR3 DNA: TGTGCCAGCAGCCCGTCTAGCGGGGGCCTCAATGAGCAGTTCTTC
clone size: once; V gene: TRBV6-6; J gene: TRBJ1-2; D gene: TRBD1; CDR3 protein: CASSPLQGYGYTF; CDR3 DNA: TGTGCCAGCAGTCCTCTACAGGGGTATGGCTACACCTTC
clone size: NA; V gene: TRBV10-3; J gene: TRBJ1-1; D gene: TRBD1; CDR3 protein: CAINRGPNTEAFF; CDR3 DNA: TGTGCCATCAACAGGGGGCCAAACACTGAAGCTTTCTTT
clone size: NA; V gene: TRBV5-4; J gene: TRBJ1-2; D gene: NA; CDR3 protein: CASSLVEADGYTF; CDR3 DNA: TGTGCCAGCAGCTTGGTCGAAGCCGATGGCTACACCTTC
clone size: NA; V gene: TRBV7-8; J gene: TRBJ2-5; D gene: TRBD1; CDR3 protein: CASSTIQGAIRKTQYF; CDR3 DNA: TGTGCCAGCAGCACCATACAGGGGGCAATTAGAAAGACCCAGTACTTC
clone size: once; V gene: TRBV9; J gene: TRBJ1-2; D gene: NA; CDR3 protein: CASSVQGNSYGYTF; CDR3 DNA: TGTGCCAGCAGCGTACAGGGTAATAGCTATGGCTACACCTTC
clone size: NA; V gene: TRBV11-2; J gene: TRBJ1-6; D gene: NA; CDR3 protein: CASSLGQGRSPLHF; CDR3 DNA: TGTGCCAGCAGCTTAGGTCAGGGTCGTTCACCCCTCCACTTT
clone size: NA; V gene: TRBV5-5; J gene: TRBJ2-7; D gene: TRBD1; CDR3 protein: CASSPFPRGKGYEQYF; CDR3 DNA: TGTGCCAGCAGCCCCTTCCCCAGGGGGAAGGGGTACGAGCAGTACTTC
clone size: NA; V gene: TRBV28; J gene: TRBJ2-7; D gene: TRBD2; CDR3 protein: CASSRPSGSDEQYF; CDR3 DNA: TGTGCCAGCAGCCGACCTAGCGGGAGCGACGAGCAGTACTTC
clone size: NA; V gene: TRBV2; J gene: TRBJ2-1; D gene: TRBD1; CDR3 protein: CASSEATTGSSYNEQFF; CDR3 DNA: TGTGCCAGCAGTGAAGCCACGACAGGGAGCTCCTACAATGAGCAGTTCTTC
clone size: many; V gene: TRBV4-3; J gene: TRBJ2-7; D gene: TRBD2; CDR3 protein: CASSREAEQYF; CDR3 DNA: TGCGCCAGCAGTCGGGAGGCTGAGCAGTACTTC
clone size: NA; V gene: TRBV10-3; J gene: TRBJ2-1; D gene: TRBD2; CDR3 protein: CAIRGTSGGDSEQFF; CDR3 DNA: TGTGCCATCAGGGGGACTAGCGGGGGGGACAGTGAGCAGTTCTTC
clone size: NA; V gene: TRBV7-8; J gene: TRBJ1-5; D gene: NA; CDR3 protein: CASSLRRVAGPNQPQHF; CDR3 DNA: TGTGCCAGCAGCTTAAGGAGGGTGGCAGGCCCTAATCAGCCCCAGCATTTT
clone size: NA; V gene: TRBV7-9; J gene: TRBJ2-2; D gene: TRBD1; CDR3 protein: CASSLTGEWTGELFF; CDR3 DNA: TGTGCCAGCAGTTTGACAGGGGAGTGGACCGGGGAGCTGTTTTTT
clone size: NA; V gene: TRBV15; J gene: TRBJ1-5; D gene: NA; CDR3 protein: CATSRDRGTTQPQHF; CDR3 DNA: TGTGCCACCAGCAGAGATAGGGGCACGACCCAGCCCCAGCATTTT
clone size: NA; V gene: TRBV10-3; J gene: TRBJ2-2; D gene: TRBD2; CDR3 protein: CAIGLADPNTGELFF; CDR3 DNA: TGTGCCATCGGACTAGCGGATCCGAACACCGGGGAGCTGTTTTTT
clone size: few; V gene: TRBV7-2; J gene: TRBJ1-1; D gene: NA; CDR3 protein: CASSFPGTEAFF; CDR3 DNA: TGTGCCAGCAGCTTCCCAGGGACTGAAGCTTTCTTT
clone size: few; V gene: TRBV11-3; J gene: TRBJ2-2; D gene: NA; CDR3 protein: CASSPLGARTGELFF; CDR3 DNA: TGTGCCAGCAGCCCCCTGGGGGCTCGGACCGGGGAGCTGTTTTTT
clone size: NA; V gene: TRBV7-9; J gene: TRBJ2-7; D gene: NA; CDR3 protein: CSSSLAAGQGGEQYF; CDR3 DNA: TGTTCCAGCAGCTTAGCGGCAGGGCAGGGGGGAGAGCAGTACTTC
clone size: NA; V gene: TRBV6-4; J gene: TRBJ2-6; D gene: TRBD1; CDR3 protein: CASSDSTGGSGANVLTF; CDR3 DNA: TGTGCCAGCAGTGACTCGACAGGGGGCTCTGGGGCCAACGTCCTGACTTTC
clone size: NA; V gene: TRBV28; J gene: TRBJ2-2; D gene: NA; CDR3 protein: CASSLPVAGELFF; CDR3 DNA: TGTGCCAGCTCTTTACCGGTGGCCGGGGAGCTGTTTTTT
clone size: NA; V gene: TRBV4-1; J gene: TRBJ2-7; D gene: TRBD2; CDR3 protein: CASSQASGRAEYEQYF; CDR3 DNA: TGCGCCAGCAGCCAAGCTAGCGGGAGGGCCGAGTACGAGCAGTACTTC
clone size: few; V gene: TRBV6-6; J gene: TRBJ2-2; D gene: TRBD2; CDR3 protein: CASSRNLGGAGELFF; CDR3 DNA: TGTGCCAGCAGCCGCAACTTGGGGGGGGCCGGGGAGCTGTTTTTT
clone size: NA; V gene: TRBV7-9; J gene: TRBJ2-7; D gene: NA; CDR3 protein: CASSLWRGPHEQYF; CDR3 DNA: TGTGCCAGCAGCTTATGGCGGGGGCCCCACGAGCAGTACTTC
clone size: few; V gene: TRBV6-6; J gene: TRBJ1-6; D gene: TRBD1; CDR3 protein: CASWDRESKSPLHF; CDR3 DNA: TGTGCCAGCTGGGACAGGGAAAGTAAATCACCCCTCCACTTT
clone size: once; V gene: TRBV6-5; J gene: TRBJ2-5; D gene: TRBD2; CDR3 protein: CASSTGLAVTTQYF; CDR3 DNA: TGTGCCAGCAGTACCGGACTAGCGGTAACTACCCAGTACTTC
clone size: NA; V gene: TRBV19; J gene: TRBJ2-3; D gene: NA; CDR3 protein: CASSIRQTSTDTQYF; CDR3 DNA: TGTGCCAGTAGTATTCGCCAAACTAGCACAGATACGCAGTATTTT
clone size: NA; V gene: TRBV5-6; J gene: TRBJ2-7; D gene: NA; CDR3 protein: CASSSGVPLTYEQYF; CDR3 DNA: TGTGCCAGCAGCTCCGGAGTTCCCCTTACCTACGAGCAGTACTTC
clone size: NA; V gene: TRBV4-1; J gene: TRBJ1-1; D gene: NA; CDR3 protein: CASRILQGVGTEAFF; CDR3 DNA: TGCGCCAGCAGGATCCTCCAGGGCGTGGGCACTGAAGCTTTCTTT
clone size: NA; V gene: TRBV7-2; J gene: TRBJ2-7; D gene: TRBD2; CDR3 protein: CASSRIAGELYEQYF; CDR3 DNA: TGTGCCAGCAGCCGTATAGCGGGGGAGCTCTACGAGCAGTACTTC
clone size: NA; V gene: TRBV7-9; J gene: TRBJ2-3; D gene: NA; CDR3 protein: CASSRGWGTDTQYF; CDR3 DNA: TGTGCCAGCAGCCGAGGGTGGGGCACAGATACGCAGTATTTT
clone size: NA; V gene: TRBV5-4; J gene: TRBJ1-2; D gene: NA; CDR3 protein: CASSLAGPGHGYTF; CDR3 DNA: TGTGCCAGCAGCTTGGCTGGTCCAGGGCATGGCTACACCTTC
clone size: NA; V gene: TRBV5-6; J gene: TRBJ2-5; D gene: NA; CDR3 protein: CASSLMSGTQYF; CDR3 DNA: TGTGCCAGCAGTTTGATGAGTGGGACCCAGTACTTC
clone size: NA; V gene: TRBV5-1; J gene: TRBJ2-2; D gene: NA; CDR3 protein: CASSLRGGENGELFF; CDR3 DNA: TGCGCCAGCAGCTTGAGGGGGGGAGAGAACGGGGAGCTGTTTTTT
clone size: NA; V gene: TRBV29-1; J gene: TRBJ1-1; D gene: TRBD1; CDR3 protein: CSVKTGVEYTEAFF; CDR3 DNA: TGCAGCGTGAAAACAGGGGTGGAGTACACTGAAGCTTTCTTT
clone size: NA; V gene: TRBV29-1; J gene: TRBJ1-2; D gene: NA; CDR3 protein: CSVEFQEDRGYTF; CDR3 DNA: TGCAGCGTTGAATTCCAGGAGGATCGAGGCTACACCTTC
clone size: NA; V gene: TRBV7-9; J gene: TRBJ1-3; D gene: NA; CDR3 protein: CASSLVSGIGGNTIYF; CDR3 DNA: TGTGCCAGCAGCTTAGTTTCCGGCATCGGGGGAAACACCATATATTTT
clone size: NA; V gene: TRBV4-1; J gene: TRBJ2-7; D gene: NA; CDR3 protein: CASSLNILQGPTYEQYF; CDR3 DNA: TGCGCCAGCAGCCTAAACATCTTACAGGGCCCGACCTACGAGCAGTACTTC
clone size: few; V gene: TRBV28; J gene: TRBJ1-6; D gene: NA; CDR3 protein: CASSPGGSPLHF; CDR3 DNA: TGTGCCAGCAGCCCCGGCGGTTCACCCCTCCACTTT
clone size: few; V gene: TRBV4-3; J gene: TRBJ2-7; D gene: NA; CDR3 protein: CASSHSQGYEQYF; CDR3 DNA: TGCGCCAGCAGCCACTCCCAGGGCTACGAGCAGTACTTC
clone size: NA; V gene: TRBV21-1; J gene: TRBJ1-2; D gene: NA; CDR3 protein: CASSKADVDRIYGYTF; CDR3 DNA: TGTGCCAGCAGCAAAGCGGACGTTGACAGAATCTATGGCTACACCTTC
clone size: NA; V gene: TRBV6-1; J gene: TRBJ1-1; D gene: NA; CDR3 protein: CASSPIRGRNTEAFF; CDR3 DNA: TGTGCCAGCAGCCCGATCAGGGGAAGGAACACTGAAGCTTTCTTT
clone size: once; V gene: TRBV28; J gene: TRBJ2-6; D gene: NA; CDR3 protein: CASQGGEASGANVLTF; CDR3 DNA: TGTGCCAGTCAAGGCGGGGAGGCCTCTGGGGCCAACGTCCTGACTTTC
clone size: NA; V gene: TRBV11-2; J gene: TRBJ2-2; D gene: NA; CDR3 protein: CASSLPLAHVTGELFF; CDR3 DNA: TGTGCCAGCAGCTTACCACTCGCCCATGTAACCGGGGAGCTGTTTTTT
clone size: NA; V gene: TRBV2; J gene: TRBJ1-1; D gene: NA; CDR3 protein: CASSEWGYTEAFF; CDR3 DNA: TGTGCCAGCAGTGAGTGGGGCTACACTGAAGCTTTCTTT
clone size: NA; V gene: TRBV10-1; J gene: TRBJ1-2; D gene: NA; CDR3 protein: CARRQDHGYTF; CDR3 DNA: TGCGCCAGAAGACAGGACCATGGCTACACCTTC
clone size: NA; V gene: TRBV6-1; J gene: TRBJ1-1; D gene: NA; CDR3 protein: CASTPKRETEAFF; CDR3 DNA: TGTGCCAGCACTCCTAAGAGGGAAACTGAAGCTTTCTTT
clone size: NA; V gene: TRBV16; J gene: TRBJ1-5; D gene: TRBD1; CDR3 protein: CASSHLGQGHQPQHF; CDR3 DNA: TGTGCCAGCAGCCATCTGGGACAGGGACATCAGCCCCAGCATTTT
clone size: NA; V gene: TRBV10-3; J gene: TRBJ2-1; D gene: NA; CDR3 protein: CATAGTFNEQFF; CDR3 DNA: TGTGCCACCGCCGGGACTTTTAATGAGCAGTTCTTC
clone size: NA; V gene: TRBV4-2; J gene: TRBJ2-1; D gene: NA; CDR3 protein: CASSQGRGSYNEQFF; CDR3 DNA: TGTGCCAGCAGCCAAGGAAGGGGCTCCTACAATGAGCAGTTCTTC
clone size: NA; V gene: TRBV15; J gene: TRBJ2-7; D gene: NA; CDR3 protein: CATSRDLRGSGYEQYF; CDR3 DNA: TGTGCCACCAGCAGAGATCTCAGAGGGTCTGGCTACGAGCAGTACTTC
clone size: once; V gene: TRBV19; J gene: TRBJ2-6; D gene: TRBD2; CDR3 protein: CASSNSLAGGAGANVLTF; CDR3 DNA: TGTGCCAGTAGTAACAGCCTAGCGGGAGGAGCCGGGGCCAACGTCCTGACTTTC
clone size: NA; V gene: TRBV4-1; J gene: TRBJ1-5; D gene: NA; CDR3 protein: CASSHVGNQPQHF; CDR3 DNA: TGCGCCAGCAGCCATGTAGGCAATCAGCCCCAGCATTTT
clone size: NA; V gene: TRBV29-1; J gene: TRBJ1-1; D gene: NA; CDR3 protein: CSVRQAGADTEAFF; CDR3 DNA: TGCAGCGTCAGGCAAGCGGGAGCGGACACTGAAGCTTTCTTT